This T cell receptor beta chain originates from a study of T cell changes during pregnancy in multiple sclerosis. TCRdb's copy holds only in-frame clones and misses some; the assay was immunoSEQ multiplex PCR. The sample includes some 60,000 clones, 80% to 95% of them seen just once. Germline V gene sequence: CDR1 GTSNPN, CDR2 SVGIG (reference sequence). The V end was cut by 8 bases, the J end by 2 bases, with 12 bases between. There are 13 residues in the CDR3. The sequenced sample was peripheral blood, obtained in the second trimester of pregnancy. V is TRBV30 and J is TRBJ2-2; D perhaps matches TRBD2 (5 bases). The clonotype was recovered from a female donor in good health, enrolled as a control in a pregnancy study. CDR3 bases: TGTGCCGGCCGGGATCGAAACACCGGGGAGCTGTTTTTT. This codes for CAGRDRNTGELFF.